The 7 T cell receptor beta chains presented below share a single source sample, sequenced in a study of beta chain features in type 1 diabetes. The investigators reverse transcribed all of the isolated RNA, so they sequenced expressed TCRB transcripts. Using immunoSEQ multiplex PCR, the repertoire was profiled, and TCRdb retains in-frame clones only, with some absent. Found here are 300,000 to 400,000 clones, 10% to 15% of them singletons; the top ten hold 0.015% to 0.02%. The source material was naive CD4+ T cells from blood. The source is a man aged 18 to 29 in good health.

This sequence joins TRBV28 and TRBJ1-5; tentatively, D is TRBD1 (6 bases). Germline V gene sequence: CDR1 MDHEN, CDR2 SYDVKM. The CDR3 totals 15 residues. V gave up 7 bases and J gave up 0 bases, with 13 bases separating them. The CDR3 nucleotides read TGTGCCAGCACGGGGGGCGCCTATAGCAATCAGCCCCAGCATTTT. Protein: CASTGGAYSNQPQHF. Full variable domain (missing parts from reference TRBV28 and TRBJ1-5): DVKVTQSSRYLVKRTGEKVFLECVQDMDHENMFWYRQDPGLGLRLIYFSYDVKMKEKGDIPEGYSVSREKKERFSLILESASTNQTSMYLCASTGGAYSNQPQHFGDGTRLSIL.

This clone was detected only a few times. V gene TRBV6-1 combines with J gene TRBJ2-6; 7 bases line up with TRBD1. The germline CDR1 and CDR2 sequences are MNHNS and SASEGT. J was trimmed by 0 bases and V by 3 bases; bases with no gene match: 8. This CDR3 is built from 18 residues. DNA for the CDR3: TGTGCCAGCAGTGACAGGGGGATATTCTCCTCTGGGGCCAACGTCCTGACTTTC. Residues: CASSDRGIFSSGANVLTF.

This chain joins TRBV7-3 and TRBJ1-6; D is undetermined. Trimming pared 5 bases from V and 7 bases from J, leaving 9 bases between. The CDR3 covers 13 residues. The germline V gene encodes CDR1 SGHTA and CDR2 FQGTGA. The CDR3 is CASSRVLNSPLHF. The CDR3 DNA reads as TGTGCCAGCAGCCGGGTCCTCAATTCACCCCTCCACTTT.

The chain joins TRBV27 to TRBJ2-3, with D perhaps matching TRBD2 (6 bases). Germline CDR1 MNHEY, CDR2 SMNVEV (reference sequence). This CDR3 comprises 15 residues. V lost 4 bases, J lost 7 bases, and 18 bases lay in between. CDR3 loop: CASSSSAGARYTQYF. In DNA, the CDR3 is TGTGCCAGCAGTTCTTCAGCGGGTGCAAGGTATACGCAGTATTTT.

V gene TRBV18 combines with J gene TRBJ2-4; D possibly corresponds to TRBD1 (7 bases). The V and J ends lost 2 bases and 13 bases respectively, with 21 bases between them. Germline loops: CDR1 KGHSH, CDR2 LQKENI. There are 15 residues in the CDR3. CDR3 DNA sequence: TGTGCCAGCTCACCAGACAGGGTGTTAACTGGACTACAGTACTTC. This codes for CASSPDRVLTGLQYF.

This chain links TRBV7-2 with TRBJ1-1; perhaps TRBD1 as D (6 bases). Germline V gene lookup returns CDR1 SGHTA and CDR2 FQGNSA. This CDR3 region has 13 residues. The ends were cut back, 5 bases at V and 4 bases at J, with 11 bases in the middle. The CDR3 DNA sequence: TGTGCCAGCAGCACACAGGGCGGCACTGAAGCTTTCTTT. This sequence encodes CASSTQGGTEAFF.

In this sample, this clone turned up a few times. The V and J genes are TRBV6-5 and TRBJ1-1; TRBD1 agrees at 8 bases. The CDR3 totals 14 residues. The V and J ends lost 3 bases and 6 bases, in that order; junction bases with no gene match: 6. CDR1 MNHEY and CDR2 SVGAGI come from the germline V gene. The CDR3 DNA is TGTGCCAGCAGTTATAAAACAGGGGGTCCTGAAGCTTTCTTT. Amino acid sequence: CASSYKTGGPEAFF.